This is a list of T cell receptor beta chains from one sample in a study of CD8 T cells in Susac syndrome. Via MiXCR, TCRdb re-called the immunoSEQ multiplex PCR reads, giving one row per CDR3 protein. The repertoire holds approximately 220,000 distinct CDR3 sequences, 80% to 95% seen once, with roughly 0.13% in the top ten. Sequenced material: CD8+ T cells from PBMCs. All receptors derive from a human donor with multiple sclerosis. Both conserved end residues are part of each CDR3. A D gene is named only where the DNA matches it firmly. Clone size is not always given. Where it is, it says once, few, many or a class for expanded clones.

size,V,J,D,DNA,CDR3
-,TRBV13,TRBJ1-1,-,TGTGCCAGCAGCTTAGGTCTTTGGGGTCTTAATCTGGGGACTGAAGCTTTCTTT,CASSLGLWGLNLGTEAFF
-,TRBV5-6,TRBJ2-1,TRBD2,TGTGCCAGCAGCTTCGGACTAGGCAGCAATGAGCAGTTCTTC,CASSFGLGSNEQFF
-,TRBV20-1,TRBJ2-7,-,TGCAGTGCTAGAGTGAGGGGGGCAGTGTTCTACGAGCAGTACTTC,CSARVRGAVFYEQYF
few,TRBV6-5,TRBJ1-5,-,TGTGCCAGCAGTTACGGAAGCAATCAGCCCCAGCATTTT,CASSYGSNQPQHF
-,TRBV12-3/TRBV12-4,TRBJ1-2,-,TGTGCCAGCAGCCCCCTTGGTCTAGGGCACAACCGTGGCTACACCTTC,CASSPLGLGHNRGYTF
-,TRBV27,TRBJ2-7,-,TGTGCCAGCAGCTCAGGGCTCTACGAGCAGTACTTC,CASSSGLYEQYF
-,TRBV12-3/TRBV12-4,TRBJ1-6,-,TGTGCCAGCAGTTCTGGCTCACCCCTCCACTTT,CASSSGSPLHF
-,TRBV5-6,TRBJ1-1,-,TGTGCCAGCAGCTACCGTCATCTCCAGGGAATGAACACTGAAGCTTTCTTT,CASSYRHLQGMNTEAFF
-,TRBV29-1,TRBJ2-2,-,TGCAGCGTTGCAGTACGATCCGGGGAGCTGTTTTTT,CSVAVRSGELFF
-,TRBV5-6,TRBJ2-1,-,TGTGCCAGCAGTGGGGCCCGGGTTTACTATGAGCAGTTCTTC,CASSGARVYYEQFF
once,TRBV5-6,TRBJ2-1,TRBD1,TGTGCCAGCACCTTAGGGGGCTTCTACAATGAGCAGTTCTTC,CASTLGGFYNEQFF
-,TRBV30,TRBJ2-7,TRBD2,TGTGCCTGGAGCATACTAGCGGGAGACTACGAGCAGTACTTC,CAWSILAGDYEQYF
-,TRBV12-3/TRBV12-4,TRBJ1-3,-,TGTGCCAGCAGCCCGGACCGCTCGATTGGAAACACCATATATTTT,CASSPDRSIGNTIYF
-,TRBV28,TRBJ1-1,-,TGTGCCAGCAGTCATCGGTGGGGGGAGAACACTGAAGCTTTCTTT,CASSHRWGENTEAFF
-,TRBV7-9,TRBJ1-1,-,TGTGCCAGCAGCCCCGTGCGAGCACACAGTGAAGCTTTCTTT,CASSPVRAHSEAFF
once,TRBV7-9,TRBJ1-2,-,TGTGCCAGCAGCTTGGTGGCGGGCCCAGTCGACTACACCTTC,CASSLVAGPVDYTF
once,TRBV2,TRBJ2-5,TRBD2,TGTGCCAGCAGGGACCCTTTAGCGGGAGGCCTCGGTAGACAAGAGACCCAGTACTTC,CASRDPLAGGLGRQETQYF
-,TRBV7-9,TRBJ1-1,TRBD1,TGTGCCAGCAGCTTGGAGACAGGGGGGCAAACTGAAGCTTTCTTT,CASSLETGGQTEAFF
-,TRBV7-9,TRBJ2-7,TRBD1,TGTGCCAGCAGCCCATCCGGGACAGTCTACGAGCAGTACTTC,CASSPSGTVYEQYF
-,TRBV28,TRBJ1-5,-,TGTGCCAGCAGTTTTGGTGGTTGGGGGGAGGGTCAGCCCCAGCATTTT,CASSFGGWGEGQPQHF
once,TRBV9,TRBJ2-3,TRBD1,TGTGCCAGCAGCGTAAGGTACAGGGGGGATGATACGCAGTATTTT,CASSVRYRGDDTQYF
-,TRBV7-8,TRBJ2-7,TRBD2,TGTGCCAGCAGCTTAACTGGGGTCAGTCAACTTACTAGCGCATATCACTACGAGCAGTACTTC,CASSLTGVSQLTSAYHYEQYF
once,TRBV12-5,TRBJ1-1,TRBD1,TGTGCTAGTGGTTCCCCGGACAGGACGGCTTTCTTT,CASGSPDRTAFF
-,TRBV4-2,TRBJ2-7,-,TGTGCCAGCAGCCAAGATGGAAGGACCTACGAGCAGTACTTC,CASSQDGRTYEQYF
-,TRBV4-2,TRBJ2-5,TRBD1,TGTGCCAGCAGCTTGGTAGGGGGCAACTCAGAGACCCAGTACTTC,CASSLVGGNSETQYF